A single sample is the source of the 14 T cell receptor beta chains below, sequenced in a study of tumor-infiltrating lymphocytes in primary liver carcinoma (dated by TCRdb to about 2017). Reads for this sample came from an Illumina HiSeq 2500. Using a constant-region primer and ProtoScript II reverse transcriptase, TCRbeta-specific cDNA was reverse-transcribed from 400 to 550 ng total RNA. Construction of the TCRbeta libraries relied on three nested rounds of multiplex PCR, following a slightly modified ARM-PCR procedure. The first two PCR rounds used multiplex TRBV1-TRBV30 forward primers with a Cbeta reverse primer, each for 10 cycles. The raw public reads went through TCRdb reprocessing: fastp at Q25, MiXCR clone calling, in-frame beta chains kept. Rows matching on CDR3 protein sequence are summarized as one entry with the most common DNA and genes. This sample lists around 60,000 distinct CDR3 sequences; over 60% were detected once. 30% to 40% of the sample is held by the ten biggest clonotypes.

Without any cell sorting, total RNA and DNA were extracted together from around 20-30 mg of bulk tissue using the AllPrep DNA/RNA mini kit. Input material: liver tumor tissue from sampling region 4. The cell subset or site label corresponds to: tumor region T4, right-lateral pole. The receptor source for this set is a man aged 35 to 55 with primary liver carcinoma and hepatitis B virus infection.

This clonotype was seen just once. One junction end disagrees with the germline gene, perhaps due to a read error. The rearrangement joins TRBV6-1 to TRBJ2-1, with D tentatively TRBD1 or TRBD2 (6 bases each). Germline V gene sequence: CDR1 MNHNS, CDR2 SASEGT. This CDR3 has 16 residues. The CDR3, as DNA: TGTGCCAGCACCGTACCTTTGGGGGGCAACTACAATGAGCGGTTCTTT. Translation gives CASTVPLGGNYNERFF.

Comment on this clonotype: A junction end diverges from the germline sequence, so it may reflect a read error. The CDR3 loop is CASSSPVTGAEQYF. The CDR3 DNA reads TGTGCCAGCAGTTCTCCCGTAACAGGGGCCGAGCAGTATTTC. The rearrangement joins TRBV11-2 to TRBJ2-7, with TRBD1 identical over 7 bases. CDR1 and CDR2 (germline): SGHAT, FQNNGV. The CDR3 runs to 14 residues. Based on the CDR3 plus reference TRBV11-2 and TRBJ2-7, the full variable domain is EAGVAQSPRYKIIEKRQSVAFWCNPISGHATLYWYQQILGQGPKLLIQFQNNGVVDDSQLPKDRFSAERLKGVDSTLKIQPAKLEDSAVYLCASSSPVTGAEQYFGPGTRLTVT.

This clonotype was detected once. This sequence joins TRBV29-1 and TRBJ2-1; D gene ambiguous. Germline-derived CDR1 and CDR2 are SQVTM and ANQGSEA. The V and J ends lost 4 bases and 10 bases respectively, with 8 bases between them. The CDR3 has 10 residues. The CDR3 DNA sequence: TGCAGCGTTGGTCCCGAAGAGCAGTTCTTC. Translated, it gives CSVGPEEQFF.

CDR3 loop: CASCRSLAEPLYEQYF. In DNA, the CDR3 is TGCGCTAGCTGCCGATCCCTAGCGGAGCCACTTTACGAGCAGTACTTC. V and J are TRBV4-1 and TRBJ2-7, with 7 bases identical to TRBD2. This CDR3 region has 16 residues. Looked up from germline, CDR1 is MGHRA and CDR2 is YSYEKL.

Details on this clonotype: The junction departs from germline at one end; a sequencing error may be responsible. V is TRBV30 and J is TRBJ1-1; D is unresolved. The CDR3 runs to 11 residues. Germline V gene sequence: CDR1 GTSNPN, CDR2 SVGIG (reference sequence). The CDR3 sequence: CAWANRAEAIF. CDR3 sequence (DNA): TGTGCCTGGGCTAATAGGGCTGAAGCTATCTTT. The full variable domain, in which reference TRBV30 and TRBJ1-1 provide the parts outside the CDR3, is SQTIHQWPATLVQPVGSPLSLECTVEGTSNPNLYWYRQAAGRGLQLLFYSVGIGQISSEVPQNLSASRPQDRQFILSSKKLLLSDSGFYLCAWANRAEAIFGQGTRLTVV.

V and J are TRBV4-1 and TRBJ2-1; D is undetermined. The CDR3 runs 16 residues. Trimming shortened V by 11 bases and J by 4 bases, and 24 bases separated the two germline ends. Per germline, CDR1 MGHRA and CDR2 YSYEKL. The CDR3 is CAFSHAVGPPYNEQFF. The CDR3 DNA reads TGCGCCTTCAGCCATGCCGTCGGACCCCCTTACAATGAGCAGTTCTTC.

On this clonotype itself: Germline is not matched at one junction end, which may reflect a read error. The rearrangement joins TRBV6-5 to TRBJ1-2; TRBD1 is a possible D gene (5 bases). Per the germline V gene, CDR1 is MNHEY and CDR2 is SVGAGI. CDR3 length: 17 residues. The CDR3 spells CASSYGAEARFWDGYTF. The CDR3 DNA is TGTGCCAGCAGTTACGGGGCAGAGGCACGATTTTGGGATGGCTATACCTTC.

The chain combines TRBV4-3 with TRBJ2-1; 9 bases agree with TRBD1. This CDR3 spans 17 amino acids. Germline CDR1 is LGHNA and CDR2 is YSLEER. The CDR3 spells CVISQNPSDRGYNEQFF. DNA for the CDR3: TGCGTCATCAGCCAAAATCCCTCGGACAGGGGCTACAATGAGCAGTTCTTC.

In regard to this clonotype: The junction departs from germline at one end; a sequencing error may be responsible. J is TRBJ2-3 and V is TRBV4-2, with D perhaps TRBD1 or TRBD2 (6 bases each). This CDR3 has 17 residues. Germline V gene data show CDR1 as LGHNA and CDR2 as YNFKEQ. CDR3 region: CVSTQEWGATSTDTQYF. CDR3 sequence (DNA): TGTGTCAGCACCCAAGAATGGGGGGCAACTAGCACAGATACGCAGTATTTT.

As for this clonotype: A read error is likely, as this CDR3 ends without the conserved phenylalanine or tryptophan. The J gene is TRBJ2-1, the V gene TRBV6-1, with 12 bases that match TRBD2. V lost 3 bases, J lost 0 bases, and 0 bases stayed unmatched. Germline-derived CDR1 and CDR2 are MNHNS and SASEGT. CDR3 length equals 16 residues. The CDR3 coding sequence is TGTGCCAGCAGTGAGACTAGCGGGAGCTCCTACAATGAGCAGTTCATA. Translation gives CASSETSGSSYNEQFI.

A note on this clonotype: At one of its ends the junction is not consistent with the germline gene, which may arise from a read error. This chain connects TRBV10-3 to TRBJ1-5; D call uncertain. The germline V gene encodes CDR1 ENHRY and CDR2 SYGVKD. The CDR3 has 14 residues. The CDR3 loop reads CTISESWQDQPQHF. CDR3 coding DNA: TGTACCATCAGTGAGTCCTGGCAGGATCAGCCCCAGCACTTT.

This clonotype was seen at least ten times. The chain recombines TRBV6-6 with TRBJ2-7, with D maybe TRBD1 (6 bases). V was pared by 7 bases and J by 4 bases, with 14 bases between. Per the germline V gene, CDR1 is MNHNY and CDR2 is SVGAGI (reference sequence). The CDR3 loop spans 13 amino acids. Here the CDR3 DNA reads TGTGCCAGCACATCACAGGGTTTTTACGAGCAGTACTTC. Its protein product is CASTSQGFYEQYF.

This clonotype turned up a few times. This is likely a read error, given that the CDR3 carries no conserved phenylalanine or tryptophan at its end. The chain is built from TRBV12-3 or TRBV12-4 and TRBJ1-1; D gene unclear. The CDR3 consists of 12 residues. The CDR3 DNA follows: TGTGCTAGCAGACCTGGACCCGCTGAAGCTTTCATT. Its protein product is CASRPGPAEAFI.

Of note for this clonotype: The junction differs from germline at one of its ends, possibly a read error. The V and J genes are TRBV11-1 and TRBJ2-3; D is perhaps TRBD1 or TRBD2 (5 bases each). Germline CDR1 SGHAT, CDR2 FQDESV (reference sequence). This CDR3 is 19 amino acids long. This CDR3 is CASSSGGNSVGARTDTRYF. The CDR3 nucleotides read TGTGCCAGCAGCTCTGGGGGAAACTCTGTTGGAGCCCGCACAGATACGCGGTATTTT.